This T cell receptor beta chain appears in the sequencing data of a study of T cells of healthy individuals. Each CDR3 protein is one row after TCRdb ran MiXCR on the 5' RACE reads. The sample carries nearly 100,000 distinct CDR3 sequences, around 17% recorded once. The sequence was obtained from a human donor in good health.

CDR3 sequence: CASSDGSGVAGELFF. In DNA form, the CDR3 reads TGTGCCAGCAGTGACGGTTCAGGGGTCGCCGGGGAGCTGTTTTTT. The genes are TRBV6-4 and TRBJ2-2, with D perhaps TRBD1 (6 bases). The germline V and J ends were trimmed by 2 bases and 6 bases, with 13 bases remaining between them. This CDR3 has 15 amino acids. CDR1 is MRHNA and CDR2 is SNTAGT in the germline V gene.